Below are 25 T cell receptor beta chains sequenced from a single sample in a study of blood T cell repertoires in COVID-19. Clones were sequenced by immunoSEQ multiplex PCR, and TCRdb holds only the in-frame ones, with some missing. The sample carries about 500,000 clones, roughly nine tenths recorded once. The sequencing input was peripheral blood. These receptors were taken from a woman between 50 and 59 years old with COVID-19, enrolled during active disease.

The CDR3 nucleotides read TGCGCCAGCAGCTTGGAAGGCAGGGTTGGCACCGGGGAGCTGTTTTTT. Translation: CASSLEGRVGTGELFF. The chain recombines TRBV5-1 with TRBJ2-2; a weak D match, TRBD1 (5 bases). The CDR3 extends over 16 amino acids. Germline lookup yields CDR1 SGHRS and CDR2 YFSETQ. Trimming removed 0 bases from V and 4 bases from J, with 13 bases in between.

This clone was picked up a small number of times. The chain has TRBV3-1 (or the pseudogene TRBV3-2) and TRBJ1-2; D remains unclear. The germline gives CDR1 LGHDT, CDR2 YNNKEL (reference sequence). V lost 0 bases and J lost 8, with 16 bases in between. The CDR3 covers 15 residues. The CDR3 region is CASSQDGGSRGGYTF. In DNA form, the CDR3 reads TGTGCCAGCAGCCAAGACGGCGGCTCACGGGGAGGCTACACCTTC.

The V call is TRBV4-1, the J call TRBJ1-6; a weak D match, TRBD1 (5 bases). The CDR3 totals 15 residues. Germline CDR1 and CDR2: MGHRA and YSYEKL. V was pared by 5 bases and J by 9 bases, with 17 bases between. In nucleotides, the CDR3 is TGCGCCAGCAGCGGGGAGGGGATCGGAATTTCACCCCTCCACTTT. This codes for CASSGEGIGISPLHF.

The CDR3 nucleotides read TGTGCCAGCAGCTTAGAGGCGAGAGTCGGGGGGGCTGGCGAGACCCAGTACTTC. Its translation is CASSLEARVGGAGETQYF. The rearrangement uses TRBV7-6 and TRBJ2-5; 8 bases line up with TRBD2. This CDR3 has 18 residues. V lost 1 base and J lost 5; bases outside the gene matches: 15. Germline-derived CDR1 and CDR2 are SGHVS and FNYEAQ.

This chain uses TRBV5-5 with TRBJ2-3; TRBD2 matches at 8 bases. CDR1 and CDR2 from the germline V gene are SGHKS and YYEKEE (reference sequence). V was clipped by 4 bases and J by 4 bases; unmatched bases: 5. The CDR3 covers 14 residues. This CDR3 is CASSTGLAADTQYF. CDR3 bases: TGTGCCAGCAGCACTGGACTAGCCGCAGATACGCAGTATTTT.

A single count supports this clone. V and J are TRBV11-3 and TRBJ2-2; the match to TRBD1 covers 11 bases. CDR1 is SGHNT, CDR2 YENEEA, per germline. This CDR3 is 14 amino acids long. Unmatched junction bases numbered 5, after V lost 8 bases and J lost 6 bases. For the CDR3, the DNA is TGTGCCAGCGGAGGACAGGGGGCGTCCGGGGAGCTGTTTTTT. It translates to CASGGQGASGELFF.

The chain links TRBV3-1 (or the pseudogene TRBV3-2) to TRBJ2-2; D unresolved. The CDR3 consists of 13 residues. Looked up from germline, CDR1 is LGHDT and CDR2 is YNNKEL (reference sequence). V lost 3 bases and J lost 6, with 8 bases in between. The CDR3 reads CASSHMLAGELFF. In DNA form, the CDR3 reads TGTGCCAGCAGCCATATGCTAGCCGGGGAGCTGTTTTTT.

Turning to this clone: The sample holds other DNA sequences that translate to the same CDR3. The chain links TRBV5-4 to TRBJ2-7, with TRBD1 matching 9 bases. J gave up 2 bases and V 4 bases, and 4 bases lay outside the gene matches. CDR1 and CDR2 (germline): SGHNT, YYREEE (reference sequence). The CDR3 totals 14 residues. In DNA, the CDR3 is TGTGCCAGCAGCAGCCGGGACAGGGCCTACGAGCAGTACTTC. It specifies CASSSRDRAYEQYF. Combining the CDR3 with reference TRBV5-4 and TRBJ2-7 gives the whole variable domain ETGVTQSPTHLIKTRGQQVTLRCSSQSGHNTVSWYQQALGQGPQFIFQYYREEENGRGNFPPRFSGLQFPNYSSELNVNALELDDSALYLCASSSRDRAYEQYFGPGTRLTVT.

This clone appeared once. The rearrangement links TRBV6-5 to TRBJ1-5; a possible D gene is TRBD1 (6 bases). Trimming took 5 bases from V and 6 from J, leaving 14 bases between them. Germline loops: CDR1 MNHEY, CDR2 SVGAGI. The CDR3 has 14 amino acids. CDR3 sequence (DNA): TGTGCCAGCAGTAGCAACAGGGTCAGTCAGCCCCAGCATTTT. Translated: CASSSNRVSQPQHF.

The chain recombines TRBV30 with TRBJ2-7, with 12 bases identical to TRBD2. The V and J ends lost 0 bases and 3 bases, in that order; junction bases with no gene match: 3. The CDR3 contains 15 residues. CDR1 is GTSNPN and CDR2 is SVGIG in the germline V gene (reference sequence). The CDR3 coding sequence is TGTGCCTGGAGTGTACTAGCGGGGGGCCTCTACGAGCAGTACTTC. The encoded protein is CAWSVLAGGLYEQYF.

This clone was observed once. The chain is built from TRBV28 and TRBJ1-5; 8 bases agree with TRBD1. The V gene's germline CDR1 is MDHEN and CDR2 SYDVKM. The CDR3 runs to 15 residues. Unmatched junction bases numbered 7, after V lost 3 bases and J lost 6 bases. This CDR3 is CASSLAGGGGQPQHF. The CDR3 DNA reads as TGTGCCAGCAGTTTGGCAGGGGGCGGGGGTCAGCCCCAGCATTTT.

V usage is TRBV3-1 (or the pseudogene TRBV3-2) and J usage is TRBJ2-1, with TRBD2 matching over 11 bases. V lost 6 bases, J lost 5 bases, and 6 bases stayed unmatched. The CDR3 is 15 residues long. The germline V gene encodes CDR1 LGHDT and CDR2 YNNKEL (reference sequence). The CDR3 loop is CASRYRLAGNNEQFF. CDR3 coding DNA: TGTGCCAGCAGATATCGACTAGCGGGGAACAATGAGCAGTTCTTC.

The V and J genes are TRBV7-9 and TRBJ2-7; D gene ambiguous. CDR1 is SEHNR, CDR2 FQNEAQ, per germline (reference sequence). V was shortened by 6 bases and J by 6 bases, with 12 bases between the two germline ends. The CDR3 is 12 amino acids. The CDR3 DNA follows: TGTGCCAGCAGTGGCAGTCGCCGCGAGCAGTACTTC. It specifies CASSGSRREQYF.

V gene TRBV7-9 combines with J gene TRBJ1-3; possibly TRBD1 for D (6 bases). The length of the CDR3 is 15 residues. Germline V gene lookup returns CDR1 SEHNR and CDR2 FQNEAQ (reference sequence). V was cut by 6 bases and J by 0 bases, with 12 bases left in between. CDR3 in DNA: TGTGCCAGCAGTACTACAGGGAGCTCTGGAAACACCATATATTTT. Amino acids: CASSTTGSSGNTIYF.

The sample holds a few counts of this clone. This sequence joins TRBV5-1 and TRBJ1-6; TRBD1 aligns across 7 bases. Per germline, CDR1 SGHRS and CDR2 YFSETQ. The ends lost 4 bases at V and 5 bases at J; junction bases unmatched: 9. The CDR3 totals 16 residues. The CDR3 sequence: CASSRSRQGDNSPLHF. In DNA form, the CDR3 reads TGCGCCAGCAGCAGATCCCGACAGGGCGATAATTCACCCCTCCACTTT.

The rearrangement joins TRBV27 to TRBJ2-3, with a weak D call TRBD2 (6 bases). V gave up 5 bases and J gave up 3 bases, with 9 bases separating them. The CDR3 length is 13 residues. From germline, CDR1 is MNHEY and CDR2 SMNVEV (reference sequence). The CDR3 region is CASSRLATDTQYF. DNA for the CDR3: TGTGCCAGCAGTCGCCTAGCGACAGATACGCAGTATTTT.

The chain uses TRBV12-3 or TRBV12-4 and TRBJ1-2; D is uncertain. Trimming pared 10 bases from V and 3 bases from J, leaving 9 bases between. CDR3 length: 11 residues. The chain's CDR3 is CATQRDYGYTF. The CDR3 nucleotides read TGTGCCACCCAGAGGGACTATGGCTACACCTTC.

This clone has just a few counts. Other DNA sequences in the sample encode the same CDR3. The chain uses TRBV10-3 and TRBJ1-1; D is uncertain. The CDR3 loop spans 12 amino acids. Per the germline V gene, CDR1 is ENHRY and CDR2 is SYGVKD. Trimming removed 6 bases at V and 5 bases at J, with 10 bases between. The CDR3 loop reads CAISGGDTEAFF. CDR3 DNA sequence: TGTGCCATCAGCGGAGGTGATACTGAAGCTTTCTTT.

The CDR3 DNA follows: TGCAGCGTTGGCCAAGAGGAAGGCTACACCTTC. This translates into CSVGQEEGYTF. V is TRBV29-1 and J is TRBJ1-2, with D uncertain. CDR3 length equals 11 residues. Trimming stripped 4 bases from V and 8 bases from J, with 11 bases between. Germline CDR1 is SQVTM and CDR2 is ANQGSEA.

The chain is built from TRBV24-1 and TRBJ2-1; D possibly corresponds to TRBD2 (6 bases). V shed 4 bases and J shed 3 bases, with 6 bases lying between them. Germline V gives CDR1 KGHDR, CDR2 SFDVKD. This CDR3 has 13 amino acids. CDR3 nucleotides: TGTGCCACCAGTGAGGAGGGCTACAATGAGCAGTTCTTC. Its translation: CATSEEGYNEQFF.

The chain recombines TRBV15 with TRBJ1-5; D might be TRBD1 (6 bases). This CDR3 spans 16 amino acids. V lost 3 bases, J lost 5 bases, and 17 bases lay in between. Germline CDR1 LNHNV, CDR2 YYDKDF (reference sequence). In DNA form, the CDR3 reads TGTGCCACCAGCAGGTCACTACAATACAGGGATCAGCCCCAGCATTTT. The encoded protein is CATSRSLQYRDQPQHF.

This chain connects TRBV5-4 to TRBJ2-3; 7 nucleotides match TRBD2. Per the germline V gene, CDR1 is SGHNT and CDR2 is YYREEE (reference sequence). The CDR3 is 15 residues long. V was clipped by 3 bases and J by 5 bases; unmatched bases: 9. The CDR3 region has the DNA TGTGCCAGCAGCTCCCAAGCGGGGAGAGAAGATACGCAGTATTTT. Amino acid sequence: CASSSQAGREDTQYF.

The gene calls are TRBV6-1 and TRBJ1-2; unclear D gene. This CDR3 is 12 amino acids long. Trimming took 2 bases from V and 4 from J, leaving 5 bases between them. Germline V gene data show CDR1 as MNHNS and CDR2 as SASEGT. CDR3 sequence: CASSEPSYGYTF. DNA of the CDR3: TGTGCCAGCAGTGAACCGAGCTATGGCTACACCTTC.

This clone was seen more than once but under ten times. The V and J genes are TRBV25-1 and TRBJ1-1, with 8 bases fitting TRBD1. The trim removed 5 bases at V and 0 bases at J, leaving 11 bases unmatched. Per germline, CDR1 MGHDK and CDR2 SYGVNS. The CDR3 loop spans 17 amino acids. CDR3 amino acids: CASSKRTGQSMNTEAFF. DNA of the CDR3: TGTGCCAGCAGTAAAAGGACAGGGCAATCCATGAACACTGAAGCTTTCTTT.

This clone appeared once. The CDR3, as DNA: TGTGCCAGCAGTGAAATGCAGACAGCCATGGTTTACACCTTC. Translation: CASSEMQTAMVYTF. The V and J genes are TRBV2 and TRBJ1-2, with a weak D call TRBD1 (5 bases). The V and J ends lost 2 bases and 11 bases respectively, with 18 bases between them. Germline values: CDR1 SNHLY, CDR2 FYNNEI. CDR3 length: 14 residues.